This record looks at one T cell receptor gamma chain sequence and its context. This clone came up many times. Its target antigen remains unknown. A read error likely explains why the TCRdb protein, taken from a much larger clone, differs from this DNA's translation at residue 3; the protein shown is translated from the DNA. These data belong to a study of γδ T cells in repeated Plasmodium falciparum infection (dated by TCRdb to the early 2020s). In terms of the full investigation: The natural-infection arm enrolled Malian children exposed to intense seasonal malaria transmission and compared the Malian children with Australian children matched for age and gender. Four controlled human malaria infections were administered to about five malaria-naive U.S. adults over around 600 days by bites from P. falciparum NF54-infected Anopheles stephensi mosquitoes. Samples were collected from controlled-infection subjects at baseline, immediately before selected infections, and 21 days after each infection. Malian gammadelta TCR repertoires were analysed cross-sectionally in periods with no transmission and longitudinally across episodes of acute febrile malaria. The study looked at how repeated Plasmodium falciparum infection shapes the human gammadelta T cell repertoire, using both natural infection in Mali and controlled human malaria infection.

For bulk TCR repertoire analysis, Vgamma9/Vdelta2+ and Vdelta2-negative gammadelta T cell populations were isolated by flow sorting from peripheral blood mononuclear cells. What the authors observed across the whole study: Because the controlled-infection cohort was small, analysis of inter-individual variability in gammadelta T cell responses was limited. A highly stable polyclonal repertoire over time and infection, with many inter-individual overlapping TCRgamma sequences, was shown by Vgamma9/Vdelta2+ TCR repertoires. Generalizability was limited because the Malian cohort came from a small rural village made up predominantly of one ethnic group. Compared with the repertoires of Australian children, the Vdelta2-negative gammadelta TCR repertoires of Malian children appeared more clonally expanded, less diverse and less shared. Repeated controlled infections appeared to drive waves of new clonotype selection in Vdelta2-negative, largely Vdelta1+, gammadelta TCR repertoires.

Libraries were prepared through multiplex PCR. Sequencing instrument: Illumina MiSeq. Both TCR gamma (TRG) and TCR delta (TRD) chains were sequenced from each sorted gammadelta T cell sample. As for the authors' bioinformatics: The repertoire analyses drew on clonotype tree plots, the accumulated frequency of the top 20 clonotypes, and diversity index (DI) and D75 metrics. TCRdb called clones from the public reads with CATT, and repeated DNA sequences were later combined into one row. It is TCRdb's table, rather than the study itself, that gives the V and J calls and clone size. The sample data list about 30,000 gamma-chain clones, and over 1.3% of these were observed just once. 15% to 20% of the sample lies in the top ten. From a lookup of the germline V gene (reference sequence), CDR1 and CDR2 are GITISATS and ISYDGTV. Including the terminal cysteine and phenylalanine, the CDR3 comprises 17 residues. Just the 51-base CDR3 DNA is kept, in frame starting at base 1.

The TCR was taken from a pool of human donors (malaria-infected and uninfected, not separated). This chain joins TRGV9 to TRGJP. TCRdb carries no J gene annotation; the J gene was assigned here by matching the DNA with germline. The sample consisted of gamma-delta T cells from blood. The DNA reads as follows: TGTGCCTCGTGGGAGGACCTATTCCAGTTGGGCAAAAAAATCAAGGTATTT. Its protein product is CASWEDLFQLGKKIKVF.